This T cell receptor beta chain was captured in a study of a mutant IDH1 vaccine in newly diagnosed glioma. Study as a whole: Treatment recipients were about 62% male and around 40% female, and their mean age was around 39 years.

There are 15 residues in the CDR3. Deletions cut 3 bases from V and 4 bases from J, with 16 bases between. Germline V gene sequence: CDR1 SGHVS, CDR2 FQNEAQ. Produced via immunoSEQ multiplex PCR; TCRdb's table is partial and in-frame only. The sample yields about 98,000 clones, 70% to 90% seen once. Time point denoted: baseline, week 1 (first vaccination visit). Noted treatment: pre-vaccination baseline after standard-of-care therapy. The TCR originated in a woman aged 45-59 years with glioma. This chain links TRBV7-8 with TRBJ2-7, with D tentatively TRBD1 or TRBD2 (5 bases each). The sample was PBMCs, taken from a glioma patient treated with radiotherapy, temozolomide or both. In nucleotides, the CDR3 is TGTGCCAGCAGCTTTTCCTCGGGACCTCCTTACGAGCAGTACTTC. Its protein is CASSFSSGPPYEQYF.